This TCR beta chain was recovered during a study of cytomegalovirus exposure and HLA in healthy donors. Overall study results and limits: Reports indicated that the classifier achieved high specificity and sensitivity in diagnosing cytomegalovirus status.

A remark on this clone: Its antigen is unidentified.

The V end was cut by 1 base, the J end by 6 bases, with 18 bases between. The V gene's germline CDR1 is MGHRA and CDR2 YSYEKL. This CDR3 region has 17 residues. In the PCR, 60 Vbeta and 13 Jbeta primers were used. This table comes from immunoSEQ multiplex PCR, and its TCRdb copy is limited to in-frame clones, with some not included. The sample has 80,000 or so clones; roughly 75% are singletons. The receptor was isolated from a middle-aged woman in good health and CMV-seronegative. The sample taken for sequencing was PBMCs. The chain uses TRBV4-1 and TRBJ1-4, with D maybe TRBD1 (6 bases). CDR3 in amino acids: CASSQGLRGYGYEKLFF. The CDR3 coding sequence is TGCGCCAGCAGCCAAGGACTCAGGGGATACGGCTATGAAAAACTGTTTTTT.